This TCR beta chain derives from a study of cytomegalovirus exposure and HLA in healthy donors. Study conclusions and caveats: For most subjects, TCR beta sequences were reported to predict HLA-A and HLA-B alleles with accuracy. By a later analysis, the bulk of CMV-associated TCR beta chains appeared HLA-restricted.

Both 60 Vbeta primers and 13 Jbeta primers went into the PCR. This table comes from immunoSEQ multiplex PCR, and its TCRdb copy is limited to in-frame clones, with some not included. Of some 150,000 clones in the sample, roughly 85% were seen once. As concerns this clone: What it binds is not known.

Sequencing was done on a sample of PBMCs. This TCR derives from a male donor in good health and CMV-seronegative.

The CDR3 DNA reads as TGCAGCGCTTGGGGGGGGACAGGGTTGGGCACTGAAGCTTTCTTT. Protein: CSAWGGTGLGTEAFF. The genes are TRBV29-1 and TRBJ1-1; 9 bases line up with TRBD1. Germline V gene lookup returns CDR1 SQVTM and CDR2 ANQGSEA. The CDR3 has 15 residues. Trimming cost V 7 bases and J 4 bases; bases outside gene matches: 13.